The clone carrying this T cell receptor beta chain was picked up many times. As yet, its antigen is unknown. This entry belongs to a study of T cells in Graves' hyperthyroidism and ophthalmopathy. For the study at large: Any treatment followed the collection of peripheral blood at initial diagnosis. Study outcomes and limitations: Most expanded thyroid clonotypes above 0.001 recurred in blood.

TCR beta CDR3 regions were amplified from RNA. First-round RT-PCR with HTBI primers amplified the TCR CDR3 region. TCRdb re-analysed the multiplex PCR reads in MiXCR, keeping a single row per CDR3 protein. The sample records about 600,000 distinct CDR3 sequences, approximately 15% being singletons. Patients were excluded because of uncontrolled infection, other autoimmune disease, pregnancy or lactation. This receptor was obtained from a woman aged 45-60 years with Graves' ophthalmopathy. The material sequenced was blood.

The CDR3 is CASSSDRGNTEAFF. The CDR3 DNA is TGTGCCAGCAGCTCGGACAGGGGGAATACTGAAGCTTTCTTT. The V and J genes are TRBV11-1 and TRBJ1-1, with 10 bases matching TRBD1. This CDR3 contains 14 residues. Germline V gene lookup returns CDR1 SGHAT and CDR2 FQDESV (reference sequence). V dropped 4 bases and J dropped 5; count of bases not matched to a gene: 4.